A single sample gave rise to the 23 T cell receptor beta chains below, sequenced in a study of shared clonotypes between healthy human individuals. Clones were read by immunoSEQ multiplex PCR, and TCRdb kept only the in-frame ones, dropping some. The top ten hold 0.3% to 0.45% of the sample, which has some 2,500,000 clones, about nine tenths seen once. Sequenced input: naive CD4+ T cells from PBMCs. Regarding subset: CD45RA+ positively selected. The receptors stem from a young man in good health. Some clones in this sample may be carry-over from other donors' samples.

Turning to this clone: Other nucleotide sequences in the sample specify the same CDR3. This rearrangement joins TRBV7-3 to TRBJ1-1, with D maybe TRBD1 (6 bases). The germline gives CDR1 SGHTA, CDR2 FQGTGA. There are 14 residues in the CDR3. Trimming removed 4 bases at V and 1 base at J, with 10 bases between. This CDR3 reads CASSSQGSNTEAFF. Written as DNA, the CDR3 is TGTGCCAGCAGCTCCCAGGGGTCGAACACTGAAGCTTTCTTT. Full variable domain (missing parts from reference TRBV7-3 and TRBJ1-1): GAGVSQTPSNKVTEKGKYVELRCDPISGHTALYWYRQSLGQGPEFLIYFQGTGAADDSGLPNDRFFAVRPEGSVSTLKIQRTERGDSAVYLCASSSQGSNTEAFFGQGTRLTVV.

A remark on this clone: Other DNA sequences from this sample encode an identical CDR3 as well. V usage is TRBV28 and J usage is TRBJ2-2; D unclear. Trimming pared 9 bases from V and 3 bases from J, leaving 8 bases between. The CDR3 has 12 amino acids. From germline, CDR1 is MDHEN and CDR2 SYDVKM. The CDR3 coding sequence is TGTGCCAGTAGAGGTTACACCGGGGAGCTGTTTTTT. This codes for CASRGYTGELFF. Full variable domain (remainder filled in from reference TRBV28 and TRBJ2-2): DVKVTQSSRYLVKRTGEKVFLECVQDMDHENMFWYRQDPGLGLRLIYFSYDVKMKEKGDIPEGYSVSREKKERFSLILESASTNQTSMYLCASRGYTGELFFGEGSRLTVL.

The CDR3 here is CATSQRGAKNIQYF. In nucleotides, the CDR3 is TGTGCCACCTCTCAGCGGGGGGCCAAAAACATTCAGTACTTC. The rearrangement links TRBV27 to TRBJ2-4; TRBD2 aligns across 8 bases. Per the germline V gene, CDR1 is MNHEY and CDR2 is SMNVEV (reference sequence). The CDR3 contains 14 residues. The V and J ends lost 10 bases and 1 base, in that order; junction bases with no gene match: 6.

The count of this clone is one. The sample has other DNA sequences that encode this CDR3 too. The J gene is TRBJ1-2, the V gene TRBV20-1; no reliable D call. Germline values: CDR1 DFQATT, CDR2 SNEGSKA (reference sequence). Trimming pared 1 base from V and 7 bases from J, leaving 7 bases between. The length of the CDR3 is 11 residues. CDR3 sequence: CSARVGGGYTF. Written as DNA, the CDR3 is TGCAGTGCTAGAGTAGGTGGTGGCTACACCTTC.

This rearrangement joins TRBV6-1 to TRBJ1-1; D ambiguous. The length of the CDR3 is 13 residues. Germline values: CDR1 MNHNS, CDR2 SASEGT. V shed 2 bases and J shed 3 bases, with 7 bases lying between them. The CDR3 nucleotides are TGTGCCAGCAGTGAAAGGTTGGACACTGAAGCTTTCTTT. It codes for CASSERLDTEAFF.

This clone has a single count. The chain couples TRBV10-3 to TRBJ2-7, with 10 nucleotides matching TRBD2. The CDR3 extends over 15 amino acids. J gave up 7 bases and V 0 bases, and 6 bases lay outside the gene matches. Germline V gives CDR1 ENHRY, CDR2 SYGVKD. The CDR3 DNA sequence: TGTGCCATCAGTGAGTCCCTAGCGGGAGTCGGAGAGCAGTACTTC. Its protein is CAISESLAGVGEQYF.

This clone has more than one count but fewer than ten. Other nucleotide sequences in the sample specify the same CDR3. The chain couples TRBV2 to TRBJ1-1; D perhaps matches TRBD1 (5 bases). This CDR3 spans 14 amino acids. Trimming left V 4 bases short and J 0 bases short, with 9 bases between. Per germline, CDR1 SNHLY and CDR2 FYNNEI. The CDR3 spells CASSVQGVNTEAFF. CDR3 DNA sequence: TGTGCCAGCAGTGTTCAGGGCGTGAACACTGAAGCTTTCTTT.

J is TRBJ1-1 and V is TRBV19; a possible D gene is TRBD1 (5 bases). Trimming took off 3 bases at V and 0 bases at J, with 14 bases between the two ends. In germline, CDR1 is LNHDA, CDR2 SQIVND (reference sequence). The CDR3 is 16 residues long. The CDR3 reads CASSMGRGGMNTEAFF. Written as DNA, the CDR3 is TGTGCCAGTAGTATGGGGAGGGGAGGGATGAACACTGAAGCTTTCTTT.

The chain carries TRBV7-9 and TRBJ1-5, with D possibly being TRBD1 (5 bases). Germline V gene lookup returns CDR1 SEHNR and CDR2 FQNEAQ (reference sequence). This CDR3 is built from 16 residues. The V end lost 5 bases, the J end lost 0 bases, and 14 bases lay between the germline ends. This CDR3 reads CASSPSGVSSNQPQHF. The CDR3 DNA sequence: TGTGCCAGCAGCCCCTCGGGGGTATCTAGCAATCAGCCCCAGCATTTT.

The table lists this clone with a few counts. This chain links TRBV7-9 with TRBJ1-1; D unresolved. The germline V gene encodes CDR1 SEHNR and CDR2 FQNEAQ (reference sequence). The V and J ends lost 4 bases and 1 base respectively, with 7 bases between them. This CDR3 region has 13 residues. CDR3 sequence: CASSYDSNTEAFF. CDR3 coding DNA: TGTGCCAGCAGCTACGACTCGAACACTGAAGCTTTCTTT.

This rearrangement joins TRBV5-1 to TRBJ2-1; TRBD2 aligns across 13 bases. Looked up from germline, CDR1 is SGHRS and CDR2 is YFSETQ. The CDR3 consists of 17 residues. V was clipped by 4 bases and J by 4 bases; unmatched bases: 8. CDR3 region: CASSVGTSGTLYNEQFF. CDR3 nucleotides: TGCGCCAGCAGCGTAGGGACTAGCGGGACCCTATACAATGAGCAGTTCTTC.

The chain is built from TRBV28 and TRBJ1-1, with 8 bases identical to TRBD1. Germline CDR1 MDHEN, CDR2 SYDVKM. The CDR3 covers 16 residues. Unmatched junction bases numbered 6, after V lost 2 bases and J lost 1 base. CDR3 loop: CASSLRQGSGNTEAFF. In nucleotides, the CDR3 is TGTGCCAGCAGTTTAAGACAGGGGTCAGGGAACACTGAAGCTTTCTTT.

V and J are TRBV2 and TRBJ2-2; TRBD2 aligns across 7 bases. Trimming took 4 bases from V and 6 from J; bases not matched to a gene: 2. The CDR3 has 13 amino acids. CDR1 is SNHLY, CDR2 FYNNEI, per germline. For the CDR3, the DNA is TGTGCCAGCAGTGCTAGCGGTCCCGGGGAGCTGTTTTTT. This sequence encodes CASSASGPGELFF.

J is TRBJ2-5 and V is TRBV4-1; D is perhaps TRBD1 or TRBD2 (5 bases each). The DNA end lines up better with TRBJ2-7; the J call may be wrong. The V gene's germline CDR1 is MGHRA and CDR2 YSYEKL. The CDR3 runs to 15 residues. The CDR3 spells CASSHGDGSSYEQYF. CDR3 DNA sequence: TGCGCCAGCAGCCACGGGGACGGCAGCTCCTACGAGCAGTACTTC.

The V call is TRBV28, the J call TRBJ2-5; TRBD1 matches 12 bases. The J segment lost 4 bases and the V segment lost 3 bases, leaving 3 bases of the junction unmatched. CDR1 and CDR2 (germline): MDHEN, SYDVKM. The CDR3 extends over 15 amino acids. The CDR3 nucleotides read TGTGCCAGCAGTTTTAGGGGACAGGGGGCAGAGACCCAGTACTTC. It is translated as CASSFRGQGAETQYF.

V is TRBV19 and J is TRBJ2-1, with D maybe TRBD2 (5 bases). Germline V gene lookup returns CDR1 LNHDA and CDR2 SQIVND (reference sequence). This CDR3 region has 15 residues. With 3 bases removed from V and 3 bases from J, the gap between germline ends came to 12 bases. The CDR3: CASSMRVLSYNEQFF. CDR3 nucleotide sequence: TGTGCCAGTAGTATGAGGGTGCTAAGCTACAATGAGCAGTTCTTC. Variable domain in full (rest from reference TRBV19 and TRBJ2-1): DGGITQSPKYLFRKEGQNVTLSCEQNLNHDAMYWYRQDPGQGLRLIYYSQIVNDFQKGDIAEGYSVSREKKESFPLTVTSAQKNPTAFYLCASSMRVLSYNEQFFGPGTRLTVL.

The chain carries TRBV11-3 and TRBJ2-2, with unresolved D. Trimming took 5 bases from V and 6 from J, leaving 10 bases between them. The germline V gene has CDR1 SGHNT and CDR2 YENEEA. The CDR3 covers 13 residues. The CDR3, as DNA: TGTGCCAGCAGCACCCGGACCCCCGGGGAGCTGTTTTTT. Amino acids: CASSTRTPGELFF.

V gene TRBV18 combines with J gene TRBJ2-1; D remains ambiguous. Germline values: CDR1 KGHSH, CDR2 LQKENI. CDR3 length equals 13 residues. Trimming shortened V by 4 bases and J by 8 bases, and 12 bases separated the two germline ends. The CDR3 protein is CASSLLAGDEQFF. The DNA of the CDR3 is TGTGCCAGCTCACTATTAGCCGGCGATGAGCAGTTCTTC.

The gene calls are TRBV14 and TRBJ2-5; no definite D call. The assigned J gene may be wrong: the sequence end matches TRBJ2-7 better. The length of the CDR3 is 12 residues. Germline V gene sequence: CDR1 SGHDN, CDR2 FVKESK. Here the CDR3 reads CASSLIGYEQYF. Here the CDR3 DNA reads TGTGCCAGCAGCCTGATCGGTTACGAGCAGTACTTC.

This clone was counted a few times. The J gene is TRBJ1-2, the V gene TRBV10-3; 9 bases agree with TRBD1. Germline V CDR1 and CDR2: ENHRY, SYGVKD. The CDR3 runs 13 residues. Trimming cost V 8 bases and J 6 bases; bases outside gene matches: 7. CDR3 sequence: CAIFGQGIDGYTF. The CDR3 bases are TGTGCCATCTTCGGACAGGGGATCGATGGCTACACCTTC.

CDR3 sequence (DNA): TGTGCCAGCAGATTGGGGTGGGACACCATATATTTT. Residues: CASRLGWDTIYF. The chain combines TRBV7-9 with TRBJ1-3; the D is unclear. There are 12 residues in the CDR3. The V and J ends lost 6 bases and 8 bases respectively, with 11 bases between them. The germline V gene encodes CDR1 SEHNR and CDR2 FQNEAQ (reference sequence).

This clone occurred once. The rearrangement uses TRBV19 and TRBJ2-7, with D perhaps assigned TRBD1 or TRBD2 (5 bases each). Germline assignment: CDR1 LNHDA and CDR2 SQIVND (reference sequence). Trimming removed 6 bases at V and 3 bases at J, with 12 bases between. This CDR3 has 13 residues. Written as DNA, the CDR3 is TGTGCCAGTAGGCCATGGGACGGCTACGAGCAGTACTTC. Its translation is CASRPWDGYEQYF.

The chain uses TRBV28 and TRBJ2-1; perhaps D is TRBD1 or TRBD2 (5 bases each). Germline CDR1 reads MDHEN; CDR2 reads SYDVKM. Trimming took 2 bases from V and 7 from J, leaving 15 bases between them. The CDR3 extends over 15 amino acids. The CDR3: CASSLLGENGNEQFF. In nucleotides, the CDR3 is TGTGCCAGCAGTTTACTGGGGGAGAATGGAAATGAGCAGTTCTTC.